Listed here are 27 T cell receptor beta chains from one sample, sequenced in a study of T cell responses to AZD1222 COVID-19 vaccine. Clones were sequenced by immunoSEQ multiplex PCR, and TCRdb holds only the in-frame ones, with some missing. The table shows roughly 170,000 clones, with approximately 90% occurring only once. The sequences come from peripheral blood, collected on day 0 of AZD1222 vaccination. Source of these receptors: an adult in good health.

The rearrangement links TRBV4-1 to TRBJ1-6; tentatively, D is TRBD1 (6 bases). V was clipped by 0 bases and J by 10 bases, with 10 bases between them. Germline V gene lookup returns CDR1 MGHRA and CDR2 YSYEKL. The CDR3 has 14 residues. CDR3 nucleotide sequence: TGCGCCAGCAGCCAAGAGGGCAGGGGATCACCCCTCCACTTT. It encodes CASSQEGRGSPLHF.

This sequence joins TRBV7-3 and TRBJ2-7; 7 nucleotides line up with TRBD1. Germline CDR1 reads SGHTA; CDR2 reads FQGTGA. V lost 4 bases and J lost 2; bases outside the gene matches: 11. The CDR3 is made up of 16 amino acids. CDR3 amino acids: CASSSIRTGAPYEQYF. The DNA of the CDR3 is TGTGCCAGCAGCTCCATACGTACAGGGGCCCCCTACGAGCAGTACTTC.

The genes are TRBV6-1 and TRBJ2-3; D gene ambiguous. The CDR3 is 18 amino acids. From germline, CDR1 is MNHNS and CDR2 SASEGT. The germline V and J ends were trimmed by 4 bases and 0 bases, with 20 bases remaining between them. CDR3 DNA: TGTGCCAGCAGTGCCCGGGCCACCTCCTTCCCTAGCACAGATACGCAGTATTTT. Translating it yields CASSARATSFPSTDTQYF.

J is TRBJ1-2 and V is TRBV30; no reliable D call. The V end was cut by 0 bases, the J end by 0 bases, with 8 bases between. Germline CDR1 GTSNPN, CDR2 SVGIG (reference sequence). The CDR3 covers 14 residues. The CDR3 bases are TGTGCCTGGAGTGTATATGCAGCTAACTATGGCTACACCTTC. Translated, it gives CAWSVYAANYGYTF.

J is TRBJ1-1 and V is TRBV18; D not resolved. The germline V and J ends were trimmed by 2 bases and 3 bases, with 4 bases remaining between them. This CDR3 comprises 12 residues. Germline V gene data show CDR1 as KGHSH and CDR2 as LQKENI. CDR3 sequence: CASSPGYTEAFF. CDR3 nucleotides: TGTGCCAGCTCACCAGGGTACACTGAAGCTTTCTTT.

The V gene is TRBV6-1, the J gene TRBJ1-2; no definite D call. V lost 2 bases and J lost 2, with 9 bases in between. Germline CDR1 is MNHNS and CDR2 is SASEGT. This CDR3 is 14 amino acids long. CDR3 sequence (DNA): TGTGCCAGCAGTGAATGGGCGGGGAACTATGGCTACACCTTC. It specifies CASSEWAGNYGYTF.

This clone was seen a single time. This chain connects TRBV18 to TRBJ2-7, with 7 bases that match TRBD2. Unmatched junction bases numbered 10, after V lost 2 bases and J lost 3 bases. In germline, CDR1 is KGHSH, CDR2 LQKENI. The CDR3 spans 16 residues. The CDR3 here is CASSPVRGSGNYEQYF. The CDR3 nucleotides are TGTGCCAGCTCACCAGTCCGCGGGAGTGGTAACTACGAGCAGTACTTC.

The gene calls are TRBV5-6 and TRBJ1-5; D may be TRBD1 (5 bases). CDR1 is SGHDT and CDR2 is YYEEEE in the germline V gene. The CDR3 totals 14 residues. V was shortened by 0 bases and J by 9 bases, with 13 bases between the two germline ends. CDR3 sequence reads: CASSLGGALRPQHF. The CDR3 DNA reads as TGTGCCAGCAGCTTGGGCGGGGCGTTAAGGCCCCAGCATTTT. The whole variable domain, remainder taken from reference TRBV5-6 and TRBJ1-5, is DAGVTQSPTHLIKTRGQQVTLRCSPKSGHDTVSWYQQALGQGPQFIFQYYEEEERQRGNFPDRFSGHQFPNYSSELNVNALLLGDSALYLCASSLGGALRPQHFGDGTRLSIL.

The chain uses TRBV9 and TRBJ2-2, with 16 bases matching TRBD2. The trim removed 4 bases at V and 3 bases at J, leaving 9 bases unmatched. Germline CDR1 and CDR2: SGDLS and YYNGEE. The CDR3 has 19 residues. The CDR3 reads CASSPDWGTSGRDTGELFF. CDR3 bases: TGTGCCAGCAGCCCGGATTGGGGGACTAGCGGGAGGGACACCGGGGAGCTGTTTTTT.

The chain employs TRBV21-1 and TRBJ2-1; the D call of TRBD1 is as the table states it, not checked on the DNA. TRBV21-1 is assigned pseudogene status. The CDR3 totals 13 residues. The CDR3 DNA reads as TGTGCCAGCAGCAAAGGGACATCCAATGAGCAGTTCTTC. It is translated as CASSKGTSNEQFF.

This rearrangement joins TRBV18 to TRBJ1-2; D gene uncertain. The CDR3 has 13 amino acids. V was trimmed by 4 bases and J by 7 bases, leaving 13 bases between them. CDR1 is KGHSH, CDR2 LQKENI, per germline. The CDR3 nucleotides read TGTGCCAGCTCACAAAGCGAGGTCCGTGGCTACACCTTC. This translates into CASSQSEVRGYTF.

The V and J genes are TRBV3-1 (or the pseudogene TRBV3-2) and TRBJ2-2, with D possibly being TRBD1 or TRBD2 (5 bases each). Germline values: CDR1 LGHDT, CDR2 YNNKEL (reference sequence). The V and J ends lost 3 bases and 5 bases respectively, with 13 bases between them. The CDR3 covers 15 residues. CDR3 coding DNA: TGTGCCAGCAGCCAGGGGGTCTCAGGGACCGGGGAGCTGTTTTTT. Protein sequence: CASSQGVSGTGELFF.

The V and J genes are TRBV7-9 and TRBJ1-1; D not resolved. Deletions cut 5 bases from V and 4 bases from J, with 8 bases between. CDR3 length: 12 residues. CDR1 and CDR2 (germline): SEHNR, FQNEAQ (reference sequence). For the CDR3, the DNA is TGTGCCAGCAGCCCGACGATCACTGAAGCTTTCTTT. This codes for CASSPTITEAFF.

The V and J genes are TRBV18 and TRBJ1-2; the D gene is possibly TRBD1 (5 bases). This CDR3 contains 15 residues. Germline V gene data show CDR1 as KGHSH and CDR2 as LQKENI. V lost 6 bases to trimming and J lost 6 bases, with 20 bases between them. Written as DNA, the CDR3 is TGTGCCAGCTCGTCGAGTCCCGGGACGTTAGATGGCTACACCTTC. As protein: CASSSSPGTLDGYTF.

The rearrangement uses TRBV10-3 and TRBJ2-5; D gene unclear. The V end was cut by 4 bases, the J end by 2 bases, with 5 bases between. This CDR3 spans 12 amino acids. CDR1 is ENHRY, CDR2 SYGVKD, per germline. In DNA form, the CDR3 reads TGTGCCATCAGTGGGAATCAAGAGACCCAGTACTTC. This sequence encodes CAISGNQETQYF.

A few counts support this clone. This chain joins TRBV28 and TRBJ2-7, with 10 bases aligning to TRBD2. CDR3 length equals 16 residues. Trimming at V came to 1 base and at J to 0 bases, leaving 3 bases not matched to a gene. Germline V lookup: CDR1 MDHEN, CDR2 SYDVKM. The DNA for the CDR3 is TGTGCCAGCAGTTTATCGGCTAGCGGGAGCTCCTACGAGCAGTACTTC. It codes for CASSLSASGSSYEQYF.

This chain uses TRBV7-2 with TRBJ2-2, with D hard to call. Trimming left V 5 bases short and J 6 bases short, with 16 bases between. CDR1 SGHTA and CDR2 FQGNSA come from the germline V gene. The CDR3 extends over 15 amino acids. In nucleotides, the CDR3 is TGTGCCAGCAGCCCATGGGGATTGGCTCCCGGGGAGCTGTTTTTT. It specifies CASSPWGLAPGELFF.

This chain joins TRBV7-2 and TRBJ1-1; D is ambiguous. V lost 3 bases, J lost 5 bases, and 16 bases lay in between. The CDR3 consists of 15 residues. Germline values: CDR1 SGHTA, CDR2 FQGNSA. The CDR3 protein is CASSFVRWVWTEAFF. CDR3 coding DNA: TGTGCCAGCAGCTTCGTTAGATGGGTTTGGACTGAAGCTTTCTTT.

The chain combines TRBV4-1 with TRBJ1-2; D gene ambiguous. This CDR3 region has 16 residues. V shed 1 base and J shed 1 base, with 13 bases lying between them. The germline CDR1 and CDR2 sequences are MGHRA and YSYEKL. For the CDR3, the DNA is TGCGCCAGCAGCCAAGGGAGAAGCCTCATTAACTATGGCTACACCTTC. It encodes CASSQGRSLINYGYTF.

In its sample, this clone was seen a few times. V gene TRBV24-1 combines with J gene TRBJ2-1; 12 nucleotides match TRBD2. The CDR3 covers 15 residues. V lost 7 bases to trimming and J lost 6 bases; unmatched junction nucleotides: 6. Germline assignment: CDR1 KGHDR and CDR2 SFDVKD. CDR3 nucleotide sequence: TGTGCCACCAGCCACCGACTAGCGGGAGTCAATGAGCAGTTCTTC. This codes for CATSHRLAGVNEQFF.

Details on this clone: Sequence at one end of the junction differs from germline and may be a read error. The chain uses TRBV23-1 and TRBJ1-2; weak D call: TRBD1 (5 bases). TRBV23-1 belongs to the ORF category, with a function that is uncertain. The CDR3 extends over 12 amino acids. CDR3 DNA sequence: TGCGCCAGCAGCGTAAAGCAGGGACTCCCACCCTTC. It is translated as CASSVKQGLPPF.

The genes are TRBV4-1 and TRBJ2-7; no reliable D call. Germline values: CDR1 MGHRA, CDR2 YSYEKL. V was shortened by 0 bases and J by 0 bases, with 9 bases between the two germline ends. The CDR3 is 15 amino acids. The CDR3 DNA reads as TGCGCCAGCAGCCAAGAGAGGCTGAGCTCCTACGAGCAGTACTTC. It is translated as CASSQERLSSYEQYF.

This chain links TRBV6-2 or TRBV6-3 with TRBJ2-7, with a possible D match to TRBD2 (5 bases). V shed 0 bases and J shed 5 bases, with 14 bases lying between them. Germline V gene data show CDR1 as MNHEY and CDR2 as SVGEGT. The CDR3 loop spans 15 amino acids. The CDR3, as DNA: TGTGCCAGCAGTTACTCGAGCCGGGCGGGCCACGAGCAGTACTTC. This encodes CASSYSSRAGHEQYF.

The V gene is TRBV5-1, the J gene TRBJ1-2; no clear D. The V gene lost 2 bases and the J gene lost 4 bases, with 9 bases spanning the gap. The CDR3 is 13 amino acids. CDR1 SGHRS and CDR2 YFSETQ come from the germline V gene. The chain's CDR3 is CASSFGESYGYTF. The CDR3 nucleotides are TGCGCCAGCAGCTTCGGGGAATCCTATGGCTACACCTTC.

The V and J genes are TRBV3-1 (or the pseudogene TRBV3-2) and TRBJ1-3; D is unclear. V was shortened by 0 bases and J by 0 bases, with 6 bases between the two germline ends. The CDR3 is 15 amino acids. Germline V gives CDR1 LGHDT, CDR2 YNNKEL (reference sequence). The CDR3 here is CASSQEGTSGNTIYF. CDR3 nucleotide sequence: TGTGCCAGCAGCCAAGAGGGCACCTCTGGAAACACCATATATTTT.

CDR3: CASSHGQNTEAFF. The CDR3 DNA sequence: TGTGCCAGCTCCCACGGTCAGAACACTGAAGCTTTCTTT. The gene calls are TRBV18 and TRBJ1-1; the D is unclear. Germline-derived CDR1 and CDR2 are KGHSH and LQKENI. V was clipped by 6 bases and J by 1 base, with 9 bases between them. CDR3 size: 13 residues. The entire variable domain, with the rest obtained from reference TRBV18 and TRBJ1-1, is as follows: NAGVMQNPRHLVRRRGQEARLRCSPMKGHSHVYWYRQLPEEGLKFMVYLQKENIIDESGMPKERFSAEFPKEGPSILRIQQVVRGDSAAYFCASSHGQNTEAFFGQGTRLTVV.

This clone was seen more than once but under ten times. The CDR3 is CASSRDRSNTEAFF. CDR3 nucleotide sequence: TGTGCCAGCAGCCGGGACAGATCGAACACTGAAGCTTTCTTT. This chain uses TRBV7-9 with TRBJ1-1, with 7 bases that match TRBD1. Germline loops: CDR1 SEHNR, CDR2 FQNEAQ (reference sequence). This CDR3 is built from 14 residues. V gave up 5 bases and J gave up 1 base; unmatched junction bases: 4.